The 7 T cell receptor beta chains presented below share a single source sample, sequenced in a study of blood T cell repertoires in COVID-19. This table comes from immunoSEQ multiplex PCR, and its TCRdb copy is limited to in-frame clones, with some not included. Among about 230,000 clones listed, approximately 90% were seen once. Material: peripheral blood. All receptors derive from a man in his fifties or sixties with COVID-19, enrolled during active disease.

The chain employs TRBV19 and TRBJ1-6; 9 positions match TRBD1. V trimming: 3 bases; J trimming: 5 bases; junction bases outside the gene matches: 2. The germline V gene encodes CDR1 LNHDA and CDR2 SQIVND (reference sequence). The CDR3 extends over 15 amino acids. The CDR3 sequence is CASSMRDRDNSPLHF. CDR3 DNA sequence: TGTGCCAGTAGTATGAGGGACAGGGATAATTCACCCCTCCACTTT.

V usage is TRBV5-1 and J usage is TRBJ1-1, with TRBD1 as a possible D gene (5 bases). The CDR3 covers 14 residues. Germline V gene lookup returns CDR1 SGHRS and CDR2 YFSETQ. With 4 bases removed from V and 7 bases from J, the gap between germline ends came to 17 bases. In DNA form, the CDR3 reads TGCGCCAGCAGCCCGGGTGCGGGGGTGGGTGAAGCTTTCTTT. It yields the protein CASSPGAGVGEAFF.

CDR3 nucleotide sequence: TGTGCCAGCAGCCAATTTCCAGGGTTCCCAACAGTTGAAAAACTGTTTTTT. It specifies CASSQFPGFPTVEKLFF. The V call is TRBV14, the J call TRBJ1-4, with D maybe TRBD1 (5 bases). CDR1 SGHDN and CDR2 FVKESK come from the germline V gene. V lost 2 bases to trimming and J lost 7 bases, with 20 bases between them. The CDR3 is made up of 17 amino acids.

In DNA, the CDR3 is TGTGCCAGCAGCTTAGCAAGCGGACAAGAGACCCAGTACTTC. It is translated as CASSLASGQETQYF. J is TRBJ2-5 and V is TRBV11-2; TRBD2 might be the D (5 bases). Between the trimmed V and J ends, which lost 1 base and 2 bases, there was a span of 8 bases. Germline CDR1 SGHAT, CDR2 FQNNGV. This CDR3 is built from 14 residues.

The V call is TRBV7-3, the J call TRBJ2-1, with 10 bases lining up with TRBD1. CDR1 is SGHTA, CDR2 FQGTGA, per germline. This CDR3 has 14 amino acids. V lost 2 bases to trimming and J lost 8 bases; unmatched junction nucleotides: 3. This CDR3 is CASSLGTGVDEQFF. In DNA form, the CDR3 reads TGTGCCAGCAGCTTAGGGACAGGGGTGGATGAGCAGTTCTTC.

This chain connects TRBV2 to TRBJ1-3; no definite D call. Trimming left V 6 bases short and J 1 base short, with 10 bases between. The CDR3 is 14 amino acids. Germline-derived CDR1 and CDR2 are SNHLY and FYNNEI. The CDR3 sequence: CASSRTTSGNTIYF. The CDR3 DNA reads TGTGCCAGCAGCCGCACAACGTCTGGAAACACCATATATTTT.

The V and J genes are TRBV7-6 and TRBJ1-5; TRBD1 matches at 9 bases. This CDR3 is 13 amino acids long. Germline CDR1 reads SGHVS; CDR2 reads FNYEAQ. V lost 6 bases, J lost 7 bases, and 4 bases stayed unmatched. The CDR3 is CASRQGAGQPQHF. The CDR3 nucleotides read TGTGCCAGCAGACAGGGGGCGGGACAGCCCCAGCATTTT.